Presented here are 22 T cell receptor beta chains from one specimen sequenced in a study of OX40 agonist ivuxolimab in advanced cancers. Measured with immunoSEQ multiplex PCR; TCRdb has only the in-frame clones, and not every one. The sample carries around 35,000 clones, just under 85% recorded once. The sequencing here drew on CD4+ or CD8+ T cells sorted from blood, taken in a trial of the OX40 agonist ivuxolimab. These receptors were obtained from an adult with an advanced solid tumor such as melanoma, head and neck, liver or kidney cancer.

The gene calls are TRBV11-2 and TRBJ1-1; D uncertain. Trimming took 5 bases from V and 0 from J, leaving 10 bases between them. The CDR3 sequence is 14 residues long. Germline CDR1 reads SGHAT; CDR2 reads FQNNGV. Here the CDR3 reads CASSPGRLNTEAFF. CDR3 DNA sequence: TGTGCCAGCAGCCCGGGTCGGTTGAACACTGAAGCTTTCTTT.

The gene calls are TRBV30 and TRBJ1-2, with 8 bases aligning to TRBD1. Germline V CDR1 and CDR2: GTSNPN, SVGIG (reference sequence). The CDR3 runs to 15 residues. V lost 1 base to trimming and J lost 4 bases; unmatched junction nucleotides: 8. The CDR3 nucleotides are TGTGCCTGGAGTGAAGATGGGACAGGTGCCTATGGCTACACCTTC. Translated, it gives CAWSEDGTGAYGYTF.

The chain uses TRBV6-1 and TRBJ2-3; D may correspond to TRBD1 or TRBD2 (6 bases each). This CDR3 region has 15 residues. Looked up from germline, CDR1 is MNHNS and CDR2 is SASEGT. V was shortened by 6 bases and J by 2 bases, with 15 bases between the two germline ends. CDR3 residues: CASRLRGVHTDTQYF. The CDR3 DNA reads TGTGCCAGCAGGTTAAGGGGGGTCCACACAGATACGCAGTATTTT.

The chain employs TRBV19 and TRBJ1-5; no definite D call. CDR1 and CDR2 (germline): LNHDA, SQIVND (reference sequence). V lost 7 bases and J 0 bases, leaving 16 bases between the germline ends. CDR3 length equals 16 residues. DNA of the CDR3: TGTGCCAGTATTTCACAGCACTATAATAGCAATCAGCCCCAGCATTTT. It yields the protein CASISQHYNSNQPQHF.

The chain is built from TRBV4-1 and TRBJ2-7; TRBD1 agrees at 7 bases. Germline CDR1 reads MGHRA; CDR2 reads YSYEKL. The CDR3 has 13 amino acids. Unmatched junction bases numbered 3, after V lost 4 bases and J lost 3 bases. The DNA of the CDR3 is TGCGCCAGCAGCCGGGACAGAGACTACGAGCAGTACTTC. Protein: CASSRDRDYEQYF.

This chain connects TRBV6-1 to TRBJ1-2; 7 bases line up with TRBD1. Germline V lookup: CDR1 MNHNS, CDR2 SASEGT. J lost 7 bases, V lost 0 bases, and 2 bases had no gene match. The CDR3 has 13 residues. CDR3 sequence: CASSEAGGLGYTF. CDR3 coding DNA: TGTGCCAGCAGTGAAGCAGGGGGCCTTGGCTACACCTTC.

The chain combines TRBV5-1 with TRBJ1-3, with D uncertain. The germline V gene has CDR1 SGHRS and CDR2 YFSETQ. V was trimmed by 4 bases and J by 4 bases, leaving 12 bases between them. This CDR3 region has 14 residues. CDR3 sequence (DNA): TGCGCCAGCAGCACCGGCACAGAGGGAAACACCATATATTTT. Amino acids: CASSTGTEGNTIYF.

The chain recombines TRBV6-6 with TRBJ2-5; D unresolved. The CDR3 is 11 residues long. The V end lost 6 bases, the J end lost 2 bases, and 4 bases lay between the germline ends. The germline CDR1 and CDR2 sequences are MNHNY and SVGAGI (reference sequence). This CDR3 is CASSRQETQYF. Written as DNA, the CDR3 is TGTGCCAGCAGCCGACAAGAGACCCAGTACTTC.

This clone was counted a single time. The chain carries TRBV6-4 and TRBJ2-1; D is uncertain. Trimming removed 1 base from V and 15 bases from J, with 4 bases in between. CDR1 and CDR2 (germline): MRHNA, SNTAGT. This CDR3 contains 9 residues. The CDR3 protein is CASSDFPFF. The CDR3 DNA reads as TGTGCCAGCAGTGACTTTCCGTTCTTC.

The chain combines TRBV7-9 with TRBJ2-1; 9 bases fit TRBD1. The CDR3 is 18 residues long. CDR1 is SEHNR, CDR2 FQNEAQ, per germline (reference sequence). The V and J ends lost 4 bases and 4 bases, in that order; junction bases with no gene match: 14. CDR3 DNA sequence: TGTGCCAGCAGCTCCCCTGGGGGGGGACAGGGAATTTACAATGAGCAGTTCTTC. Residues: CASSSPGGGQGIYNEQFF. The entire variable domain, with the rest obtained from reference TRBV7-9 and TRBJ2-1, is as follows: DTGVSQNPRHKITKRGQNVTFRCDPISEHNRLYWYRQTLGQGPEFLTYFQNEAQLEKSRLLSDRFSAERPKGSFSTLEIQRTEQGDSAMYLCASSSPGGGQGIYNEQFFGPGTRLTVL.

This clone has only one observation. The rearrangement links TRBV18 to TRBJ2-3; a weak D match, TRBD2 (6 bases). The germline CDR1 and CDR2 sequences are KGHSH and LQKENI. CDR3 length equals 14 residues. Deletions cut 6 bases from V and 0 bases from J, with 10 bases between. CDR3 nucleotide sequence: TGTGCCAGCTCCCAGGGACTTAGCACAGATACGCAGTATTTT. Translated: CASSQGLSTDTQYF.

The CDR3 sequence is CASSRTSSGANVLTF. The CDR3 DNA reads TGTGCCAGCAGCCGAACCTCCTCTGGGGCCAACGTCCTGACTTTC. The V call is TRBV11-2, the J call TRBJ2-6, with D unresolved. The CDR3 consists of 15 residues. CDR1 is SGHAT, CDR2 FQNNGV, per germline. Between the trimmed V and J ends, which lost 5 bases and 0 bases, there was a span of 8 bases. Full variable domain (outside the CDR3, taken from reference TRBV11-2 and TRBJ2-6): EAGVAQSPRYKIIEKRQSVAFWCNPISGHATLYWYQQILGQGPKLLIQFQNNGVVDDSQLPKDRFSAERLKGVDSTLKIQPAKLEDSAVYLCASSRTSSGANVLTFGAGSRLTVL.

The chain couples TRBV7-2 to TRBJ2-5; tentatively, D is TRBD2 (5 bases). This CDR3 has 14 residues. V lost 5 bases and J lost 5, with 15 bases in between. CDR1 and CDR2 (germline): SGHTA, FQGNSA. The CDR3 protein is CASSTGGGSETQYF. The CDR3, as DNA: TGTGCCAGCAGCACGGGTGGCGGGTCGGAGACCCAGTACTTC.

The chain has TRBV6-1 and TRBJ1-4, with TRBD1 as a possible D gene (5 bases). CDR3 length: 14 amino acids. The V gene's germline CDR1 is MNHNS and CDR2 SASEGT. V lost 3 bases to trimming and J lost 5 bases, with 10 bases between them. The CDR3 reads CASSEGLVNEKLFF. The CDR3 region has the DNA TGTGCCAGCAGTGAGGGGCTGGTAAATGAAAAACTGTTTTTT.

This clone was seen a single time. J is TRBJ2-1 and V is TRBV7-9; D could derive from TRBD1 or TRBD2 (6 bases each). Germline loops: CDR1 SEHNR, CDR2 FQNEAQ (reference sequence). V gave up 5 bases and J gave up 0 bases, with 14 bases separating them. This CDR3 has 16 residues. The CDR3 DNA follows: TGTGCCAGCAGCAACGTCCCGGGGGCCTCCTACAATGAGCAGTTCTTC. This sequence encodes CASSNVPGASYNEQFF.

This clone was picked up one time. This chain connects TRBV5-5 to TRBJ1-1, with D unresolved. The germline CDR1 and CDR2 sequences are SGHKS and YYEKEE (reference sequence). Trimming took off 4 bases at V and 5 bases at J, with 12 bases between the two ends. The CDR3 runs to 13 residues. The CDR3 coding sequence is TGTGCCAGCAGCACCGGACTTACTACTGAAGCTTTCTTT. Translated, it gives CASSTGLTTEAFF.

This chain links TRBV10-3 with TRBJ2-2, with D maybe TRBD2 (5 bases). The germline CDR1 and CDR2 sequences are ENHRY and SYGVKD. The CDR3 covers 15 residues. With 4 bases removed from V and 2 bases from J, the gap between germline ends came to 11 bases. CDR3 nucleotides: TGTGCCATCAGTGTGACTAACCCTAACACCGGGGAGCTGTTTTTT. Amino acid sequence: CAISVTNPNTGELFF.

This chain links TRBV30 with TRBJ2-3; a weak D match, TRBD1 (6 bases). The V and J ends lost 3 bases and 2 bases respectively, with 15 bases between them. The germline CDR1 and CDR2 sequences are GTSNPN and SVGIG (reference sequence). The CDR3 loop spans 15 amino acids. CDR3 amino acids: CAWRSGTYYTDTQYF. CDR3 in DNA: TGTGCCTGGAGGTCGGGGACATATTACACAGATACGCAGTATTTT. Together with reference TRBV30 and TRBJ2-3, the CDR3 gives the full variable domain: SQTIHQWPATLVQPVGSPLSLECTVEGTSNPNLYWYRQAAGRGLQLLFYSVGIGQISSEVPQNLSASRPQDRQFILSSKKLLLSDSGFYLCAWRSGTYYTDTQYFGPGTRLTVL.

This clone has only a few counts. This CDR3 reads CASSGLDRGYGYTF. In DNA form, the CDR3 reads TGTGCCAGCAGTGGGCTGGACAGAGGCTATGGCTACACCTTC. This chain links TRBV6-1 with TRBJ1-2, with D possibly being TRBD1 (6 bases). In germline, CDR1 is MNHNS, CDR2 SASEGT. There are 14 residues in the CDR3. V was trimmed by 4 bases and J by 4 bases, leaving 13 bases between them.

The chain uses TRBV6-5 and TRBJ1-4; perhaps TRBD1 as D (6 bases). This CDR3 comprises 14 residues. Trimming cost V 4 bases and J 3 bases, with 9 bases left between them. From germline, CDR1 is MNHEY and CDR2 SVGAGI. CDR3 in amino acids: CASSSGVSNEKLFF. CDR3 DNA: TGTGCCAGCAGTTCAGGGGTTTCTAATGAAAAACTGTTTTTT.

The rearrangement uses TRBV6-4 and TRBJ1-2; 9 bases match TRBD1. The CDR3 sequence is 16 residues long. Germline CDR1 reads MRHNA; CDR2 reads SNTAGT. J lost 6 bases, V lost 0 bases, and 8 bases had no gene match. The DNA for the CDR3 is TGTGCCAGCAGTGACTCCGGGACAGGGAGTAAGGATGGCTACACCTTC. It specifies CASSDSGTGSKDGYTF.

This chain links TRBV7-8 with TRBJ2-3; D gene uncertain. Trimming left V 3 bases short and J 2 bases short, with 0 bases between. The germline V gene encodes CDR1 SGHVS and CDR2 FQNEAQ. CDR3 length: 11 residues. CDR3 sequence: CASSFTDTQYF. CDR3 DNA sequence: TGTGCCAGCAGCTTCACAGATACGCAGTATTTT.